This T cell receptor (beta chain) was retrieved from a study of T cells in Graves' hyperthyroidism and ophthalmopathy. Overall study findings and caveats: Ophthalmopathy onset followed model prediction by a median approximately seven months.

Amplified TCR beta CDR3 regions came from RNA transcripts. Carried out on the TCR CDR3, a first-round RT-PCR used the HTBI primer set. TCRdb processed the multiplex PCR reads anew with MiXCR; each CDR3 protein has one entry. Here the sample spans approximately 570,000 distinct CDR3 sequences, 15% to 20% being singletons. The CDR3 covers 13 residues. Germline assignment: CDR1 MDHEN and CDR2 SYDVKM. Trimming cost V 10 bases and J 6 bases; bases outside gene matches: 11. This clonotype was seen ten or more times. Its antigen is not known. Exclusion criteria comprised uncontrolled infection, other autoimmune disease, pregnancy or lactation. Based on clinical symptoms, serum thyroxine and TRAb, thyroid ultrasound and orbital computed tomography, diagnoses were reached.

The specimen sequenced was blood. The chain links TRBV28 to TRBJ2-7; 8 bases are shared with TRBD2. The sequence was obtained from a man aged 40-55 years with Graves' ophthalmopathy. CDR3 sequence reads: CATSIGREAEQYF. CDR3 DNA sequence: TGTGCCACCTCAATCGGGCGGGAGGCCGAGCAGTACTTC.